A single sample gave rise to the 22 T cell receptor beta chains below, sequenced in a study of beta chain features in type 1 diabetes. TCRB transcripts that were expressed got sequenced, as all of the isolated RNA had been reverse transcribed. Repertoires were generated with immunoSEQ multiplex PCR, while TCRdb's copy carries only in-frame clones and drops some. The data contain approximately 250,000 clones, 11% to 15% of them singletons. Sequencing input: naive CD4+ T cells from blood. The receptors come from a woman between 40 and 50 years old in good health.

DNA for the CDR3: TGCGCCAGCAGACAGGGGGGAGATACGCAGTATTTT. Translation gives CASRQGGDTQYF. The chain carries TRBV5-1 and TRBJ2-3, with 8 bases that match TRBD1. Looked up from germline, CDR1 is SGHRS and CDR2 is YFSETQ. The CDR3 sequence is 12 residues long. Losses at the gene ends were 5 bases for V and 5 bases for J; bases not matched to a gene: 1.

This clone was seen a handful of times. The chain's CDR3 is CASSFVAMETQYF. As DNA, the CDR3 is TGTGCCAGCAGCTTTGTTGCGATGGAGACCCAGTACTTC. V usage is TRBV7-2 and J usage is TRBJ2-5; unclear D gene. Deletions cut 3 bases from V and 5 bases from J, with 10 bases between. The CDR3 is made up of 13 amino acids. Looked up from germline, CDR1 is SGHTA and CDR2 is FQGNSA.

A few counts support this clone. The rearrangement links TRBV6-5 to TRBJ1-2; 12 nucleotides line up with TRBD1. V trimming: 2 bases; J trimming: 8 bases; junction bases outside the gene matches: 9. The length of the CDR3 is 16 residues. CDR1 is MNHEY and CDR2 is SVGAGI in the germline V gene. Here the CDR3 reads CASSYAGTGGSKGYTF. CDR3 in DNA: TGTGCCAGCAGTTACGCCGGGACAGGGGGCAGTAAGGGCTACACCTTC.

This chain connects TRBV10-1 to TRBJ2-3; 13 bases are shared with TRBD2. The junction had 9 bases not matched to a gene; V was cut back by 0 bases and J by 9 bases. Germline values: CDR1 WNHNN, CDR2 SYGVQD (reference sequence). The CDR3 loop spans 17 amino acids. The CDR3 DNA reads as TGCGCCAGCAGTGAGTCGACTAGCGGGGGGTCAGCGAGCACGCAGTATTTT. It yields the protein CASSESTSGGSASTQYF.

The chain combines TRBV5-8 with TRBJ2-3, with D uncertain. Germline V lookup: CDR1 SGHTS, CDR2 YDEGEE. CDR3 length: 11 residues. With 5 bases removed from V and 9 bases from J, the gap between germline ends came to 10 bases. The CDR3 DNA follows: TGTGCCAGCAGTCGGTGGGCGACGCAGTATTTT. Translated: CASSRWATQYF.

V and J are TRBV2 and TRBJ2-7; D is undetermined. V was shortened by 4 bases and J by 1 base, with 5 bases between the two germline ends. Germline values: CDR1 SNHLY, CDR2 FYNNEI. CDR3 size: 12 residues. The CDR3 bases are TGTGCCAGCAGTGCGAGGTCCTACGAGCAGTACTTC. Translated, it gives CASSARSYEQYF.

This clone was seen a handful of times. This rearrangement joins TRBV6-5 to TRBJ2-7, with D tentatively TRBD1 (5 bases). The CDR3 runs 12 residues. The V end lost 7 bases, the J end lost 9 bases, and 16 bases lay between the germline ends. CDR1 and CDR2 from the germline V gene are MNHEY and SVGAGI. The CDR3 coding sequence is TGTGCCAGCAAAGCAGGGCACACCGGGCAGTACTTC. Residues: CASKAGHTGQYF.

The chain carries TRBV7-2 and TRBJ2-7; 7 positions match TRBD2. CDR1 is SGHTA and CDR2 is FQGNSA in the germline V gene. Trimming cost V 0 bases and J 0 bases; bases outside gene matches: 2. The CDR3 is 15 amino acids. CDR3 amino acids: CASSLAGGSSYEQYF. CDR3 nucleotides: TGTGCCAGCAGCTTAGCGGGGGGGAGCTCCTACGAGCAGTACTTC. The full variable domain, rest sourced from reference TRBV7-2 and TRBJ2-7, is GAGVSQSPSNKVTEKGKDVELRCDPISGHTALYWYRQSLGQGLEFLIYFQGNSAPDKSGLPSDRFSAERTGGSVSTLTIQRTQQEDSAVYLCASSLAGGSSYEQYFGPGTRLTVT.

This chain joins TRBV7-9 and TRBJ2-7; the match to TRBD1 covers 7 bases. Losses at the gene ends were 3 bases for V and 5 bases for J; bases not matched to a gene: 13. Germline V CDR1 and CDR2: SEHNR, FQNEAQ (reference sequence). The CDR3 spans 16 residues. The CDR3 region is CASSFSNNRGRHEQYF. In nucleotides, the CDR3 is TGTGCCAGCAGCTTCTCAAACAACAGGGGTAGGCACGAGCAGTACTTC. The complete variable domain, with remaining parts taken from reference TRBV7-9 and TRBJ2-7, reads DTGVSQNPRHKITKRGQNVTFRCDPISEHNRLYWYRQTLGQGPEFLTYFQNEAQLEKSRLLSDRFSAERPKGSFSTLEIQRTEQGDSAMYLCASSFSNNRGRHEQYFGPGTRLTVT.

This clone was seen a handful of times. The CDR3 reads CSARGTGVQYF. Written as DNA, the CDR3 is TGCAGTGCTAGAGGGACAGGGGTTCAGTACTTC. V is TRBV20-1 and J is TRBJ2-7, with 9 bases that match TRBD1. Germline CDR1 DFQATT, CDR2 SNEGSKA (reference sequence). J gave up 10 bases and V 1 base, and 2 bases lay outside the gene matches. This CDR3 spans 11 amino acids.

This clone showed up just a few times. DNA of the CDR3: TGTGCCAGCAGCTTAGGGGCAGAAAAAGAGACCCAGTACTTC. Protein: CASSLGAEKETQYF. The chain combines TRBV7-9 with TRBJ2-5; D uncertain. V gave up 1 base and J gave up 3 bases, with 9 bases separating them. Germline V gene sequence: CDR1 SEHNR, CDR2 FQNEAQ (reference sequence). The CDR3 loop spans 14 amino acids.

CDR3 sequence: CASVPGGGGAFF. Written as DNA, the CDR3 is TGTGCCAGCGTACCAGGAGGGGGGGGAGCTTTCTTT. V is TRBV7-2 and J is TRBJ1-1; possibly TRBD1 for D (6 bases). CDR1 SGHTA and CDR2 FQGNSA come from the germline V gene. The CDR3 totals 12 residues. V was cut by 8 bases and J by 10 bases, with 17 bases left in between.

A few counts support this clone. This rearrangement joins TRBV7-8 to TRBJ1-1; tentatively, D is TRBD1 (5 bases). V was clipped by 3 bases and J by 5 bases, with 19 bases between them. The germline gives CDR1 SGHVS, CDR2 FQNEAQ. The CDR3 contains 16 residues. The chain's CDR3 is CASSLIFGGVGTEAFF. CDR3 sequence (DNA): TGTGCCAGCAGCTTGATATTTGGGGGGGTCGGGACTGAAGCTTTCTTT.

This clone was seen a few times. This chain links TRBV19 with TRBJ1-5; D not certain. Germline CDR1 reads LNHDA; CDR2 reads SQIVND (reference sequence). Trimming removed 3 bases from V and 5 bases from J, with 11 bases in between. The length of the CDR3 is 14 residues. CDR3 sequence: CASSISSVDQPQHF. Written as DNA, the CDR3 is TGTGCCAGTAGTATTTCTTCGGTAGATCAGCCCCAGCATTTT. Combining the CDR3 with reference TRBV19 and TRBJ1-5 gives the whole variable domain DGGITQSPKYLFRKEGQNVTLSCEQNLNHDAMYWYRQDPGQGLRLIYYSQIVNDFQKGDIAEGYSVSREKKESFPLTVTSAQKNPTAFYLCASSISSVDQPQHFGDGTRLSIL.

This clone was found a few times. The chain employs TRBV28 and TRBJ2-7, with TRBD1 matching 7 bases. V was pared by 3 bases and J by 4 bases, with 9 bases of the junction left unmatched. There are 15 residues in the CDR3. Germline values: CDR1 MDHEN, CDR2 SYDVKM. CDR3 sequence (DNA): TGTGCCAGCAGTTTCCCGACAGGGTGGTCGTACGAGCAGTACTTC. Protein product: CASSFPTGWSYEQYF.

J is TRBJ2-3 and V is TRBV5-1; 7 bases fit TRBD2. With 4 bases clipped from V and 1 base from J, the junction kept 12 bases outside the gene matches. This CDR3 is built from 17 residues. The germline gives CDR1 SGHRS, CDR2 YFSETQ. This CDR3 reads CASSPLASGARTDTQYF. CDR3 nucleotides: TGCGCCAGCAGCCCGCTCGCCAGCGGGGCCCGCACAGATACGCAGTATTTT.

CDR3 region: CASKDRGRREETQYF. The CDR3 DNA reads as TGTGCCAGCAAGGACAGGGGGCGAAGAGAAGAGACCCAGTACTTC. This sequence joins TRBV11-1 and TRBJ2-5; 11 bases match TRBD1. The length of the CDR3 is 15 residues. J lost 3 bases, V lost 7 bases, and 7 bases had no gene match. Germline loops: CDR1 SGHAT, CDR2 FQDESV (reference sequence).

This clone was detected a few times. CDR3: CASSLVAGGLEEQYF. The CDR3 DNA reads as TGTGCCAGCAGCTTAGTAGCGGGGGGGCTCGAAGAGCAGTACTTC. This chain links TRBV5-6 with TRBJ2-7; TRBD2 agrees at 11 bases. CDR3 length: 15 residues. In germline, CDR1 is SGHDT, CDR2 YYEEEE. V was pared by 2 bases and J by 7 bases, with 8 bases of the junction left unmatched. The complete variable domain, with remaining parts taken from reference TRBV5-6 and TRBJ2-7, reads DAGVTQSPTHLIKTRGQQVTLRCSPKSGHDTVSWYQQALGQGPQFIFQYYEEEERQRGNFPDRFSGHQFPNYSSELNVNALLLGDSALYLCASSLVAGGLEEQYFGPGTRLTVT.

Comments on this clone: The sample has other DNA sequences that encode this CDR3 too. The rearrangement joins TRBV5-1 to TRBJ2-3; TRBD2 agrees at 10 bases. Germline loops: CDR1 SGHRS, CDR2 YFSETQ. With 0 bases clipped from V and 1 base from J, the junction kept 2 bases outside the gene matches. The CDR3 loop spans 16 amino acids. This CDR3 is CASSLGLAGGTDTQYF. The CDR3, as DNA: TGCGCCAGCAGCTTGGGGCTAGCGGGGGGCACAGATACGCAGTATTTT.

The chain joins TRBV7-2 to TRBJ2-5, with a tentative D call TRBD2 (5 bases). The CDR3 runs to 11 residues. Germline V CDR1 and CDR2: SGHTA, FQGNSA. V shed 10 bases and J shed 5 bases, with 11 bases lying between them. Here the CDR3 DNA reads TGTGCCACCCACAGAGGGGAGACCCAGTACTTC. Translation: CATHRGETQYF.

The CDR3 loop is CASSLAPGNYGYTF. The CDR3 coding sequence is TGTGCCAGCAGCTTAGCGCCGGGGAACTATGGCTACACCTTC. The chain combines TRBV7-2 with TRBJ1-2; D gene ambiguous. The germline CDR1 and CDR2 sequences are SGHTA and FQGNSA. The V and J ends lost 0 bases and 2 bases respectively, with 7 bases between them. The CDR3 length is 14 residues. Filled out from reference TRBV7-2 and TRBJ1-2, the complete variable domain reads GAGVSQSPSNKVTEKGKDVELRCDPISGHTALYWYRQSLGQGLEFLIYFQGNSAPDKSGLPSDRFSAERTGGSVSTLTIQRTQQEDSAVYLCASSLAPGNYGYTFGSGTRLTVV.

The sample holds a few counts of this clone. The V and J genes are TRBV5-6 and TRBJ2-3, with unresolved D. Per the germline V gene, CDR1 is SGHDT and CDR2 is YYEEEE. CDR3 length: 16 amino acids. Trimming took off 3 bases at V and 0 bases at J, with 14 bases between the two ends. CDR3: CASSYWFQASTDTQYF. CDR3 DNA sequence: TGTGCCAGCAGCTATTGGTTCCAGGCCAGCACAGATACGCAGTATTTT. The full variable domain, its missing parts supplied by reference TRBV5-6 and TRBJ2-3, is DAGVTQSPTHLIKTRGQQVTLRCSPKSGHDTVSWYQQALGQGPQFIFQYYEEEERQRGNFPDRFSGHQFPNYSSELNVNALLLGDSALYLCASSYWFQASTDTQYFGPGTRLTVL.